The text below deals with one TCR beta chain. Its antigen is currently unknown. The data stem from a study of T cell repertoires and HLA-DP antigens. Study observations and caveats: Responder cells were total CD4+ cells with a HeLa antigen-presenting system.

Repertoires were generated with immunoSEQ multiplex PCR, while TCRdb's copy carries only in-frame clones and drops some. The data hold roughly 73,000 clones, with around 77% observed a single time. V lost 3 bases, J lost 2 bases, and 6 bases stayed unmatched. CDR1 and CDR2 (germline): SGDLS, YYNGEE. The CDR3 loop spans 15 amino acids. Sequenced sample: CD4+ T cells from PBMCs. V and J are TRBV9 and TRBJ2-3, with 7 bases matching TRBD1. This clonotype was obtained from a man aged 55 to 69 in good health and CMV-seronegative. CDR3 in amino acids: CASSARDRPTDTQYF. CDR3 nucleotide sequence: TGTGCCAGCAGCGCCAGGGACAGACCCACAGATACGCAGTATTTT.